This record covers a single T cell receptor beta chain. The specificity of this receptor is unknown. The input lacks base qualities; no much larger clone sits a single base away. The same CDR3 also results from other DNA sequences found in this sample. This record belongs to a study of shared clonotypes between healthy human individuals (dated by TCRdb to the early 2020s). Notes on the research overall: The cohort comprised two women and three men aged 18 to 49 years. To increase sequencing depth and limit assay-specific biases, TCR repertoire library preparation and sequencing were carried out by different laboratories using diverse techniques. Per donor, three plates each were used for CD4 naive and CD4 memory, two for CD8 naive, and one for CD8 memory. To estimate repertoire size and how much clonotypes are shared between individuals, the study performed deep sequencing of blood TCR repertoires from a handful of healthy adults. Leukapheresis yielded between about 0.94 and 10 billion PBMCs per donor. General conclusions and limits of the study: Higher generation probabilities were observed for clonotypes shared by all four sorted-subset donors than for non-shared clonotypes. Naive subsets generally had larger estimated clonotype richness than memory subsets. When several donors were compared, the shared fraction of clonotypes was about 5% for naive CD4, more than 3% for naive CD8, 2.3% for memory CD4, and 0.4% for memory CD8. Because the study included a small number of donors, the genetic and exposure-history diversity represented was limited. Incomplete sequencing was indicated by rarefaction of sorted-subset datasets, despite the large sequencing depth. Sampling was restricted to blood, and TCR repertoires in tissue are likely to differ from TCR repertoires in blood. Pairwise subsampling led to the expectation that sequencing depth would affect the degree of clonotype sharing among donors.

Using the deep immunoSEQ assay, multiplex PCR amplified TCR CDR3 regions from genomic DNA. Extracted genomic DNA from each cell subset was distributed evenly across all wells of several immunoSEQ 96-well plates, and each plate was treated as a replicate. For sorted subsets, each replicate PCR was loaded with about 0.2 ug genomic DNA, equivalent to some 27,000 T cell genomes. Purified libraries were measured with a Qubit 3.0 fluorometer, size-checked on a Bioanalyzer 2100, and measured again with the KAPA Library Quantification kit. Every immunoSEQ 96-well plate was sequenced on a separate single-read 150-cycle Illumina NextSeq 550 flow cell. Turning to the authors' computational methods: The immunoSEQ output contained only junctional sequences without quality scores, so filtering could not match that applied to full-length reads. Sequences were annotated with PyIR, a Python wrapper for IgBLAST v1.9, and V/J genes and CDR3 were assigned using IMGT germline references. Any read was removed if the V/J assignment was weak (E-value above 1e-6), the CDR3 was missing, or the read contained stop codons, out-of-frame junctions, or ambiguous translated residues. V3J clonotypes were defined by identical inferred V gene, J gene, and CDR3 amino acid sequence. Percentage overlap between repertoires was calculated by dividing the number of shared unique clonotypes by the size of the smaller repertoire. Richness of each repertoire was evaluated using RTK rarefaction, the Chao1 estimator, and Recon v2.1 estimates of unobserved clonotypes. Generation probabilities were computed with OLGA for all TCRbeta clonotypes obtained by the gDNA method from a handful of donors. As stored in TCRdb, this immuneACCESS dataset retains in-frame rearrangements with V and J assigned. A fraction of the clones does not appear; measured against another copy, unresolved V genes explain less than half of the discrepancy, and the remainder lacks a known reason. V, J and clone size were drawn from that table, and D and trimming were deduced from the DNA. Present in this sample are millions of clones, roughly 95% of which were seen just once. Clones ranked in the top ten supply roughly 0.13% of the sample.

The donors were healthy, HIV-negative adults who had no recently reported acute infections or vaccinations. Every donor was a Caucasian adult residing in Nashville, Tennessee, USA. CD4+ T cells were enriched by magnetic negative selection; naive cells were then positively selected on CD45RA, and the negative fraction formed the memory subset. Blood was collected by leukapheresis, and PBMCs were isolated by Ficoll-Histopaque density gradient centrifugation and then cryopreserved in liquid nitrogen vapor phase. Analytical flow cytometry was used to check the purity and quantity of each magnetically sorted T cell population. Genomic DNA was isolated from each sorted fraction and quantified by UV absorbance on a Nanodrop 2000c. Based on the germline V gene, the CDR1 and CDR2 sequences are KGHSH and LQKENI. Deletion took 2 bases off V and 2 bases off J, with a span of 7 bases between the germline ends. The CDR3 contains 13 residues, cysteine and phenylalanine counted. The read is trimmed to its CDR3 DNA, 39 bases read in frame from base 1.

Sequences were obtained from naive CD4+ T cells sorted from blood. The intended sense of this specimen's cell subset or site label: CD45RA+ positively selected. This clonotype was sampled from a man aged 18 to 29 in good health. This chain joins TRBV18 to TRBJ2-7; a confident D gene designation cannot be given. The bases are TGTGCCAGCTCACCAGGGGTAACCTACGAGCAGTACTTC. The resulting protein is CASSPGVTYEQYF.